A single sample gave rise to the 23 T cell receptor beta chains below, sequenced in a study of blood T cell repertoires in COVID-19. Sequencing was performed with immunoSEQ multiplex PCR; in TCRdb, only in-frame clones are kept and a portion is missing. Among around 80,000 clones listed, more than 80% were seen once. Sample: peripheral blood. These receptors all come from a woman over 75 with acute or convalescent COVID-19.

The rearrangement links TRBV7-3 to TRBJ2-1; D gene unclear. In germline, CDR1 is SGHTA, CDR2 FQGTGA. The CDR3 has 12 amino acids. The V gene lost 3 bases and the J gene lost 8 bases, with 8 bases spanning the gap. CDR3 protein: CASSFPGYEQFF. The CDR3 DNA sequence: TGTGCCAGCAGCTTCCCAGGCTATGAGCAGTTCTTC.

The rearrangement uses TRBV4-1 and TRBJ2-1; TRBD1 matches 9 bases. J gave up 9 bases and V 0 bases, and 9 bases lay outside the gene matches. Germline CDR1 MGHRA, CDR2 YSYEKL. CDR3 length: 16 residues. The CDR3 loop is CASSQDPGTGRGEQFF. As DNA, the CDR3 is TGCGCCAGCAGCCAAGATCCCGGGACAGGGCGGGGTGAGCAGTTCTTC.

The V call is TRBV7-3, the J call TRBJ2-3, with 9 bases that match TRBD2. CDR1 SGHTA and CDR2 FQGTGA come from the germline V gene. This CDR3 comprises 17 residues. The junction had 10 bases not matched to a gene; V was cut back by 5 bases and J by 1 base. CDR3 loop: CASSDKISGGGTDTQYF. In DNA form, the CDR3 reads TGTGCCAGCAGCGATAAAATTAGCGGGGGAGGCACAGATACGCAGTATTTT.

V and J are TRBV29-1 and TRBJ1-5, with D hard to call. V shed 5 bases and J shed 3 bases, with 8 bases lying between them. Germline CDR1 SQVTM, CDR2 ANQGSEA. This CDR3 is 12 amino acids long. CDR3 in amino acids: CSVSFPNQPQHF. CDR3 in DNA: TGCAGCGTTAGCTTCCCCAATCAGCCCCAGCATTTT.

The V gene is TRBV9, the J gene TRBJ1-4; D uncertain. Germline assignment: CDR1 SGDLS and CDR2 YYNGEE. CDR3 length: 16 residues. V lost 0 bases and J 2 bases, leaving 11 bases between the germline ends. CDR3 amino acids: CASSVVPGSTNEKLFF. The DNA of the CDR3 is TGTGCCAGCAGCGTAGTTCCGGGATCTACTAATGAAAAACTGTTTTTT.

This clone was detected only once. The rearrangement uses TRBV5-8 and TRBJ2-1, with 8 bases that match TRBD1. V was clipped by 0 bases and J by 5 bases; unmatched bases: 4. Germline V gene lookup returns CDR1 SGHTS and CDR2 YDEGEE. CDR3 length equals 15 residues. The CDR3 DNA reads TGTGCCAGCAGCTTGGGGGACAGGAGTGACAATGAGCAGTTCTTC. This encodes CASSLGDRSDNEQFF.

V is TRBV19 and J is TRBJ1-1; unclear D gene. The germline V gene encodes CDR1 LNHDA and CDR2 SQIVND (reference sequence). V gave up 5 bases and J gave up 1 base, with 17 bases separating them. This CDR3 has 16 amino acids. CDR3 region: CASSRDQNRGNTEAFF. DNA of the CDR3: TGTGCCAGTAGTCGCGACCAAAATCGAGGGAACACTGAAGCTTTCTTT.

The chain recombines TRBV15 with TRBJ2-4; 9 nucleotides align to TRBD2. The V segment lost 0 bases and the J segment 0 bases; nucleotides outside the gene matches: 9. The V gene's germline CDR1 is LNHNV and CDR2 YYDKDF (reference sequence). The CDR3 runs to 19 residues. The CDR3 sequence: CATSREGSGGYLAKNIQYF. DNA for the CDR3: TGTGCCACCAGCAGAGAGGGTAGCGGGGGATACTTAGCCAAAAACATTCAGTACTTC.

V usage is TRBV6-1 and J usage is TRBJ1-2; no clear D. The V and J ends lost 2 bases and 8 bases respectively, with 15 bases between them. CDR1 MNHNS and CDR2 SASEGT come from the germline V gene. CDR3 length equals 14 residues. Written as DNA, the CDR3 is TGTGCCAGCAGTGAAAGCGGGCGGCTGGGAGGCTACACCTTC. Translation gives CASSESGRLGGYTF.

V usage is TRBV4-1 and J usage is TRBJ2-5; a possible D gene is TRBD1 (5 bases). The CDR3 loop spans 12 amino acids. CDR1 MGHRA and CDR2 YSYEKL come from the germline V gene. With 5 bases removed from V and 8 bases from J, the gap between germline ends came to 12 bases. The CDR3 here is CASSTLGQTQYF. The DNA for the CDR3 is TGCGCCAGCAGCACATTGGGGCAAACCCAGTACTTC.

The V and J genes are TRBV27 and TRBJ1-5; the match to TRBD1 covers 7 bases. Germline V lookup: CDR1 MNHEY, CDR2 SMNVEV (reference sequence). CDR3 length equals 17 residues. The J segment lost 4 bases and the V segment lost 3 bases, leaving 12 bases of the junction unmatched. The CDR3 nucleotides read TGTGCCAGCAGTTTCCTAACCTCCGACAGGGCTAATCAGCCCCAGCATTTT. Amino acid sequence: CASSFLTSDRANQPQHF.

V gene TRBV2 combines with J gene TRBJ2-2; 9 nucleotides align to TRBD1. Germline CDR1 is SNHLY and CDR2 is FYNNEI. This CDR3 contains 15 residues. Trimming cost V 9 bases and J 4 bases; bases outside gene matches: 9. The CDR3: CASISGTGRTGELFF. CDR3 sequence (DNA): TGTGCCAGTATCTCCGGGACAGGGCGCACCGGGGAGCTGTTTTTT.

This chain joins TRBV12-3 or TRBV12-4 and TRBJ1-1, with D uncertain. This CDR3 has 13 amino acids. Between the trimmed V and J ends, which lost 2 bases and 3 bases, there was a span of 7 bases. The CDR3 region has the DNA TGTGCCAGCAGTTTATTGCGGGACACTGAAGCTTTCTTT. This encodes CASSLLRDTEAFF.

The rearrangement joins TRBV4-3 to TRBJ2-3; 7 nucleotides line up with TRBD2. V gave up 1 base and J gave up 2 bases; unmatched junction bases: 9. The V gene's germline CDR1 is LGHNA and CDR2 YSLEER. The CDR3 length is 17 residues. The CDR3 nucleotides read TGCGCCAGCAGCCAAGGATGGAGACTAGCTGACACAGATACGCAGTATTTT. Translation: CASSQGWRLADTDTQYF.

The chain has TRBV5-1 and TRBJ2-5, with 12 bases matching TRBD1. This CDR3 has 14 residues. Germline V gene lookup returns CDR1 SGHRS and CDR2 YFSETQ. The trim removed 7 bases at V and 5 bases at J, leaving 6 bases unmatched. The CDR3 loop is CASDGTGGRETQYF. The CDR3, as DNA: TGCGCCAGCGATGGGACAGGGGGCCGGGAGACCCAGTACTTC.

As DNA, the CDR3 is TGTGCCAGTAAACTCAGGGGCACAAGCTACGAGCAGTACTTC. It is translated as CASKLRGTSYEQYF. The V gene is TRBV19, the J gene TRBJ2-7; D perhaps matches TRBD1 (6 bases). The V gene lost 7 bases and the J gene lost 3 bases, with 16 bases spanning the gap. The germline V gene has CDR1 LNHDA and CDR2 SQIVND (reference sequence). The CDR3 extends over 14 amino acids.

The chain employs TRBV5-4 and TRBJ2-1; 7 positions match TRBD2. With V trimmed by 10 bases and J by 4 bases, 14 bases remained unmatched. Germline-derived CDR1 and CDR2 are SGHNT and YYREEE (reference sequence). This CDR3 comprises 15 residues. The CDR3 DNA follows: TGTGCCGCACAGCCCGAGGCTAGCGGATACAATGAGCAGTTCTTC. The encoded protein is CAAQPEASGYNEQFF.

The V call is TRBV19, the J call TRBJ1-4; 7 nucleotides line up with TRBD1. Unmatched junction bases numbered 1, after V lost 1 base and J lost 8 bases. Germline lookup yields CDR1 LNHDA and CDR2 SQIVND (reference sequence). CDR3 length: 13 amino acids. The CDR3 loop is CASSIGTGEKLFF. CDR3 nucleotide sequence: TGTGCCAGTAGTATAGGGACAGGAGAAAAACTGTTTTTT.

CDR3 sequence: CASSPVLNRGNTEAFF. The CDR3 nucleotides are TGTGCCAGCTCACCAGTTCTGAACAGGGGGAACACTGAAGCTTTCTTT. The rearrangement joins TRBV18 to TRBJ1-1; 7 bases line up with TRBD1. The CDR3 has 16 amino acids. Germline V gene lookup returns CDR1 KGHSH and CDR2 LQKENI. The junction had 7 bases not matched to a gene; V was cut back by 2 bases and J by 1 base.

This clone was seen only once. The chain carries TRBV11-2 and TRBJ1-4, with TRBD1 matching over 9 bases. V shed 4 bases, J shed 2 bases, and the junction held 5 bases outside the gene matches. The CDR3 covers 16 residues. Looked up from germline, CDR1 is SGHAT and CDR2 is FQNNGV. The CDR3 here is CASSSNRGLTNEKLFF. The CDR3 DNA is TGTGCCAGCAGCTCTAACAGGGGGCTCACTAATGAAAAACTGTTTTTT.

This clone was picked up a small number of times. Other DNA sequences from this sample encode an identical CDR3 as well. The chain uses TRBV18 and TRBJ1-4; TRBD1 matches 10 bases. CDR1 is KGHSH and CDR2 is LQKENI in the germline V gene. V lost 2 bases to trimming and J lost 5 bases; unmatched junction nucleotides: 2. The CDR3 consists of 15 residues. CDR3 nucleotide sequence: TGTGCCAGCTCACCAGACAGGGGGCGGAATGAAAAACTGTTTTTT. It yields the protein CASSPDRGRNEKLFF.

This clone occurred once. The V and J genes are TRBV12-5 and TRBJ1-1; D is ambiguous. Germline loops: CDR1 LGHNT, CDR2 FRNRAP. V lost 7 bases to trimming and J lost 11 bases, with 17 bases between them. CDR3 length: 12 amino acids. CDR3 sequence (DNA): TGTGCTAGTGCCCGCGGGTCTTCGGCCGCTTTCTTT. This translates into CASARGSSAAFF.

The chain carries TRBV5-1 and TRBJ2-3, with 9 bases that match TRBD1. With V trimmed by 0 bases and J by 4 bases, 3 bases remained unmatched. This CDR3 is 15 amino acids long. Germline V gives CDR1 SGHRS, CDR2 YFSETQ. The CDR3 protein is CASSLAQGAADTQYF. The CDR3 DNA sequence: TGCGCCAGCAGCTTGGCACAGGGGGCGGCAGATACGCAGTATTTT.